The 7 T cell receptor beta chains below were found in one sample sequenced in a study of identical twins. TCRdb used MiXCR to reprocess the 5' RACE reads, holding one entry per CDR3 protein. Among 600,000 to 700,000 distinct CDR3 sequences listed, 21% were seen once. This same sample was also part of a study on T cells expressing NK-cell markers.

Sequenced sample: PBMCs. Receptors originate from a woman aged 18-29 years in good health.

J is TRBJ1-6 and V is TRBV6-5, with D possibly matching TRBD1 (5 bases). V was clipped by 0 bases and J by 14 bases, with 17 bases between them. Germline V gene lookup returns CDR1 MNHEY and CDR2 SVGAGI. The CDR3 totals 15 residues. As DNA, the CDR3 is TGTGCCAGCAGTTACTCGAGGACACCTCGAGGGTCCCTCCACTTT. Its protein is CASSYSRTPRGSLHF.

J is TRBJ2-1 and V is TRBV28; 10 positions agree with TRBD2. Unmatched junction bases numbered 7, after V lost 4 bases and J lost 7 bases. This CDR3 has 15 amino acids. Germline values: CDR1 MDHEN, CDR2 SYDVKM. CDR3 loop: CASSSAGLASNEQFF. Written as DNA, the CDR3 is TGTGCCAGCAGTTCAGCGGGACTAGCGTCGAATGAGCAGTTCTTC.

This chain uses TRBV4-1 with TRBJ1-1; a weak D match, TRBD1 (5 bases). Germline assignment: CDR1 MGHRA and CDR2 YSYEKL. The CDR3 spans 14 residues. V was trimmed by 1 base and J by 4 bases, leaving 10 bases between them. CDR3 in amino acids: CASSQGRGSTEAFF. DNA of the CDR3: TGCGCCAGCAGCCAAGGCCGGGGCAGCACTGAAGCTTTCTTT.

This clonotype has just one count. The V and J genes are TRBV5-1 and TRBJ2-1; no reliable D call. This CDR3 spans 15 amino acids. V gave up 0 bases and J gave up 8 bases, with 15 bases separating them. Germline V CDR1 and CDR2: SGHRS, YFSETQ. The DNA for the CDR3 is TGCGCCAGCAGCTTGGGGGCCGCTCTTAGGCATGAGCAGTTCTTC. As protein: CASSLGAALRHEQFF.

The chain links TRBV14 to TRBJ2-2, with 7 bases lining up with TRBD1. Germline values: CDR1 SGHDN, CDR2 FVKESK. This CDR3 is built from 15 residues. The ends lost 5 bases at V and 5 bases at J; junction bases unmatched: 8. The CDR3 region has the DNA TGTGCCAGCAGCTACGGACAGGTCTTAACCGGGGAGCTGTTTTTT. Its translation is CASSYGQVLTGELFF.

The chain joins TRBV11-1 to TRBJ2-5; 15 bases line up with TRBD2. The CDR3 is 18 residues long. Germline lookup yields CDR1 SGHAT and CDR2 FQDESV (reference sequence). The junction had 12 bases not matched to a gene; V was cut back by 3 bases and J by 7 bases. The DNA for the CDR3 is TGTGCCAGCAGCTTCGGACTAGCGGGGGGGCCGGGTCGGGTGACCCAGTACTTC. Translation: CASSFGLAGGPGRVTQYF.

This clonotype was seen at least ten times. The rearrangement uses TRBV20-1 and TRBJ1-1; D uncertain. Germline CDR1 reads DFQATT; CDR2 reads SNEGSKA (reference sequence). Trimming took off 0 bases at V and 10 bases at J, with 15 bases between the two ends. CDR3 size: 13 residues. Here the CDR3 reads CSARDSRDEVAFF. CDR3 bases: TGCAGTGCTAGAGATTCAAGGGATGAGGTAGCTTTCTTT.